This T cell receptor beta chain was found in a study of shared clonotypes between healthy human individuals. Unsorted samples drew genomic DNA from about 90 million PBMCs. Germline V gene sequence: CDR1 LNHDA, CDR2 SQIVND (reference sequence). V shed 5 bases and J shed 2 bases, with 16 bases lying between them. This CDR3 comprises 15 residues. Each subset's genomic DNA was split evenly across several immunoSEQ plates. Authors' processing steps: Junction-only sequences produced by ImmunoSEQ had no quality scores, so filtering differed. This table comes from immunoSEQ multiplex PCR, and its TCRdb copy is limited to in-frame clones, with some not included. The DNA gave D and trimming, while V, J and clone size come from that table. The repertoire consists of some 470,000 clones, with approximately 80% occurring once and the leading ten covering 10% to 15%.

The receptor comes from a woman between 40 and 50 years old in good health. Some clones in this sample may be carry-over from other donors' samples. The sample comprised PBMCs. V and J are TRBV19 and TRBJ2-7, with TRBD2 as a possible D gene (6 bases). The CDR3 region is CASSPVAGNAYEQYF. CDR3 in DNA: TGTGCCAGTAGTCCAGTGGCGGGAAACGCCTACGAGCAGTACTTC.